This passage covers 5 T cell receptor beta chains from one sample sequenced in a study of T cell repertoires in cytomegalovirus infection. Their specific antigens are unknown. TCRdb re-called the reads through MiXCR, storing one row per CDR3 protein. The sample comprises approximately 1,000,000 distinct CDR3 sequences, about 33% of which are singletons, and around 15% rests with the top ten. Sequenced material: cultured CD8+ T cells from PBMCs, taken from culture after CMV antigen stimulation. These receptors were collected from a human donor in good health (CMV status not recorded). Some clones in this sample may be carry-over from other donors' samples.

With regard to this clonotype: This clone may be a read error of a much larger clone one base away. The chain recombines TRBV7-8 with TRBJ2-1; no clear D. With 3 bases removed from V and 2 bases from J, the gap between germline ends came to 8 bases. The germline V gene encodes CDR1 SGHVS and CDR2 FQNEAQ. The CDR3 has 14 amino acids. CDR3 bases: TGTGCCAGCAGCTTGGCCCCGACCTACAATGAGCAGTTCTTC. Translating it yields CASSLAPTYNEQFF. Drawing the rest from reference TRBV7-8 and TRBJ2-1, the complete variable domain is GAGVSQSPRYKVAKRGQDVALRCDPISGHVSLFWYQQALGQGPEFLTYFQNEAQLDKSGLPSDRFFAERPEGSVSTLKIQRTQQEDSAVYLCASSLAPTYNEQFFGPGTRLTVL.

A few counts support this clonotype. The J gene is TRBJ2-3, the V gene TRBV11-2, with D unclear. The V end was cut by 5 bases, the J end by 5 bases, with 11 bases between. The CDR3 runs to 13 residues. Germline lookup yields CDR1 SGHAT and CDR2 FQNNGV. CDR3 in amino acids: CASSSSPGDTQYF. In DNA form, the CDR3 reads TGTGCCAGCAGCAGTTCCCCGGGAGATACGCAGTATTTT. The variable domain in full, with the rest retrieved from reference TRBV11-2 and TRBJ2-3, is EAGVAQSPRYKIIEKRQSVAFWCNPISGHATLYWYQQILGQGPKLLIQFQNNGVVDDSQLPKDRFSAERLKGVDSTLKIQPAKLEDSAVYLCASSSSPGDTQYFGPGTRLTVL.

V gene TRBV19 combines with J gene TRBJ1-4; D is possibly TRBD1 (6 bases). The CDR3 contains 14 residues. Per germline, CDR1 LNHDA and CDR2 SQIVND (reference sequence). The germline V and J ends were trimmed by 5 bases and 6 bases, with 13 bases remaining between them. CDR3 amino acids: CASSPRDKDEKLFF. The CDR3 DNA follows: TGTGCCAGTAGTCCGCGGGACAAGGATGAAAAACTGTTTTTT.

This chain uses TRBV5-4 with TRBJ2-4, with 9 bases lining up with TRBD1. With V trimmed by 4 bases and J by 8 bases, 7 bases remained unmatched. Germline V gives CDR1 SGHNT, CDR2 YYREEE (reference sequence). This CDR3 spans 14 amino acids. This chain's CDR3 is CASSPGTGWDIQYF. Written as DNA, the CDR3 is TGTGCCAGCAGCCCGGGGACAGGGTGGGACATTCAGTACTTC. Full variable domain (missing parts from reference TRBV5-4 and TRBJ2-4): ETGVTQSPTHLIKTRGQQVTLRCSSQSGHNTVSWYQQALGQGPQFIFQYYREEENGRGNFPPRFSGLQFPNYSSELNVNALELDDSALYLCASSPGTGWDIQYFGAGTRLSVL.

This rearrangement joins TRBV6-2 or TRBV6-3 to TRBJ2-7; TRBD1 matches 7 bases. V lost 2 bases, J lost 2 bases, and 6 bases stayed unmatched. Germline CDR1 reads MNHEY; CDR2 reads SVGEGT. The CDR3 spans 15 residues. The CDR3 here is CASSYTGTATYEQYV. Written as DNA, the CDR3 is TGTGCCAGCAGTTACACCGGGACAGCGACCTACGAGCAGTACGTC.